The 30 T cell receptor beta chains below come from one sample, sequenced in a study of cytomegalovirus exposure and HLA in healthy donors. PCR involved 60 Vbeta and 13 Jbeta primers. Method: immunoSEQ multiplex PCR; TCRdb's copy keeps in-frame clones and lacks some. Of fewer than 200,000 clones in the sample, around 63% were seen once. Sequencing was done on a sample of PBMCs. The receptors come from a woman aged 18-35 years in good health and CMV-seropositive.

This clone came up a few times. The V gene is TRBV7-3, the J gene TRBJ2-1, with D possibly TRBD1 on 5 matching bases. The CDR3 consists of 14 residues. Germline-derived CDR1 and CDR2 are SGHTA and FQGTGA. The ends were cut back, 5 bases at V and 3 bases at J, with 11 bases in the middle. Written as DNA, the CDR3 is TGTGCCAGCAGCCTAGACAGAAACTACAATGAGCAGTTCTTC. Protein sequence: CASSLDRNYNEQFF.

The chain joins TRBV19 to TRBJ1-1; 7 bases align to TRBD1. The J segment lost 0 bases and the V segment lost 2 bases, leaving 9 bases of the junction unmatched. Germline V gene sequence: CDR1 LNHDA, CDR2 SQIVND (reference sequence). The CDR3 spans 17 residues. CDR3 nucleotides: TGTGCCAGTAGTATAAGGGGACAGTCAACGATGAACACTGAAGCTTTCTTT. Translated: CASSIRGQSTMNTEAFF. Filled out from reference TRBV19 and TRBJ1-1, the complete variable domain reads DGGITQSPKYLFRKEGQNVTLSCEQNLNHDAMYWYRQDPGQGLRLIYYSQIVNDFQKGDIAEGYSVSREKKESFPLTVTSAQKNPTAFYLCASSIRGQSTMNTEAFFGQGTRLTVV.

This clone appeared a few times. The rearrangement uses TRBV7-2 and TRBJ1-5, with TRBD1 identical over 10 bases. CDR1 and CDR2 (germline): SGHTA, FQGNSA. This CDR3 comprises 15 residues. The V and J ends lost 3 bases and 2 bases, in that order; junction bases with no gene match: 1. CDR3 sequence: CASSFGTGGNQPQHF. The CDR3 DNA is TGTGCCAGCAGCTTCGGGACAGGGGGCAATCAGCCCCAGCATTTT.

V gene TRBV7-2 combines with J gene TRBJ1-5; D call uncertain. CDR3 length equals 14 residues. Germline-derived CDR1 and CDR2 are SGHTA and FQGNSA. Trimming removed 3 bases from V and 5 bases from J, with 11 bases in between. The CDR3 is CASSFAPGDQPQHF. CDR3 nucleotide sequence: TGTGCCAGCAGCTTCGCCCCGGGAGATCAGCCCCAGCATTTT. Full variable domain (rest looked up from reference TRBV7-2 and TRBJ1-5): GAGVSQSPSNKVTEKGKDVELRCDPISGHTALYWYRQSLGQGLEFLIYFQGNSAPDKSGLPSDRFSAERTGGSVSTLTIQRTQQEDSAVYLCASSFAPGDQPQHFGDGTRLSIL.

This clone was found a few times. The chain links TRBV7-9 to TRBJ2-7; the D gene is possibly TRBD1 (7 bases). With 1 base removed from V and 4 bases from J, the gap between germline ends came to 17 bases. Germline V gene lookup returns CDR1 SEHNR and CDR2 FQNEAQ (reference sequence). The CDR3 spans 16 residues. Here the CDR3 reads CASSLVGRGAGYEQYF. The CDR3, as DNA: TGTGCCAGCAGCTTAGTCGGCAGGGGGGCGGGGTACGAGCAGTACTTC.

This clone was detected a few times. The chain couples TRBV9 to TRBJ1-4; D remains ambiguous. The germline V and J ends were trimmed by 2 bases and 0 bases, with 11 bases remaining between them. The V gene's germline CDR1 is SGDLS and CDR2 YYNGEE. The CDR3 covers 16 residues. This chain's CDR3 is CASSVTDLATNEKLFF. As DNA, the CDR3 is TGTGCCAGCAGCGTGACTGACCTTGCAACTAATGAAAAACTGTTTTTT.

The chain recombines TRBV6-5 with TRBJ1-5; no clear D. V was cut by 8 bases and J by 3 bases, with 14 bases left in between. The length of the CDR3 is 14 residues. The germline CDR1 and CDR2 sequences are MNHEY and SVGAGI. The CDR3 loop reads CASGPLRDNQPQHF. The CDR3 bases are TGTGCCAGCGGACCTCTGAGGGACAATCAGCCCCAGCATTTT.

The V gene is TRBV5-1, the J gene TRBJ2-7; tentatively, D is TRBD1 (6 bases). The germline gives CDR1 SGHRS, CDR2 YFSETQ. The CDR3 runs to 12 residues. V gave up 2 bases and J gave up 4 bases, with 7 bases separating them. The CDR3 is CASSLGQYEQYF. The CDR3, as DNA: TGCGCCAGCAGCTTAGGACAGTACGAGCAGTACTTC.

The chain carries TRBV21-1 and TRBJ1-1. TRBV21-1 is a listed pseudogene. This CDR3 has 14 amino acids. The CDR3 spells CASSLHYLNTEAFF. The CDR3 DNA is TGTGCCAGCAGTCTTCATTACTTGAACACTGAAGCTTTCTTT.

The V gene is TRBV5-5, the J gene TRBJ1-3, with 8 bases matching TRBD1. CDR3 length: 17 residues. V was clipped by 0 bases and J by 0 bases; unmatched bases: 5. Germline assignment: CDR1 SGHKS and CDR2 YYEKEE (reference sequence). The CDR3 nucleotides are TGTGCCAGCAGCTTGGAGTGGGACAGGTACTCTGGAAACACCATATATTTT. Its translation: CASSLEWDRYSGNTIYF.

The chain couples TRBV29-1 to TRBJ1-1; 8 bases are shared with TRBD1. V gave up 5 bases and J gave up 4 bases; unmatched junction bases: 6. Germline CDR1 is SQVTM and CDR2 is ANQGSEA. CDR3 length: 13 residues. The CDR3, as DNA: TGCAGCGTTTCGACAGGGGCACCCACTGAAGCTTTCTTT. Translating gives CSVSTGAPTEAFF.

DNA of the CDR3: TGTGCCTGGAGTTTACAGCCGAACACTGAAGCTTTCTTT. It is translated as CAWSLQPNTEAFF. This chain joins TRBV30 and TRBJ1-1; D call uncertain. Germline V gene sequence: CDR1 GTSNPN, CDR2 SVGIG (reference sequence). Trimming shortened V by 2 bases and J by 1 base, and 8 bases separated the two germline ends. The CDR3 loop spans 13 amino acids.

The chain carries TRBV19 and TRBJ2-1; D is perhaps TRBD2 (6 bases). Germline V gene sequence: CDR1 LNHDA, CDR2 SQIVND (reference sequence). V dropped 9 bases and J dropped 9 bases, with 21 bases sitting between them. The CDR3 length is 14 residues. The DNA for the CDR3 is TGTGCCAGCAAGTATGGGACTTTGGAGGGTGAGCAGTTCTTC. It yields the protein CASKYGTLEGEQFF.

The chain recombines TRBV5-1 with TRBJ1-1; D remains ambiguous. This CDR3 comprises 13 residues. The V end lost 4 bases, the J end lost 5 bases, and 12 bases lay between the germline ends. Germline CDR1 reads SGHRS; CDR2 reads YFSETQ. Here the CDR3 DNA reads TGCGCCAGCAGCCAACAGACGTCGACTGAAGCTTTCTTT. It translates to CASSQQTSTEAFF.

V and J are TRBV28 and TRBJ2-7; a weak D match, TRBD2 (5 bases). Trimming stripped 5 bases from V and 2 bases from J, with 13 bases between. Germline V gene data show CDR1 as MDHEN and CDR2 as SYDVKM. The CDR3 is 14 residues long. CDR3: CASSAPYGTYEQYF. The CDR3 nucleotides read TGTGCCAGCAGTGCCCCCTACGGGACCTACGAGCAGTACTTC. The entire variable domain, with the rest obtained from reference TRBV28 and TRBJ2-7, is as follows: DVKVTQSSRYLVKRTGEKVFLECVQDMDHENMFWYRQDPGLGLRLIYFSYDVKMKEKGDIPEGYSVSREKKERFSLILESASTNQTSMYLCASSAPYGTYEQYFGPGTRLTVT.

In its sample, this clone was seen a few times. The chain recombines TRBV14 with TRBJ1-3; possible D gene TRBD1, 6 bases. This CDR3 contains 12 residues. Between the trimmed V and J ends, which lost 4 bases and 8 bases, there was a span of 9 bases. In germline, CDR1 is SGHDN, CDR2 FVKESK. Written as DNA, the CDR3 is TGTGCCAGCAGCCCACAGGGATACACCATATATTTT. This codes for CASSPQGYTIYF.

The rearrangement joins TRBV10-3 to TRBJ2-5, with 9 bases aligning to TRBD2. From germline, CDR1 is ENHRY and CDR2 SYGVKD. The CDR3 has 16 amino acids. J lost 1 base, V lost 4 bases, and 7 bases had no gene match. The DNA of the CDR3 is TGTGCCATCAGTGTTAAGTCTAGCGGGGTCCAAGAGACCCAGTACTTC. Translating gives CAISVKSSGVQETQYF.

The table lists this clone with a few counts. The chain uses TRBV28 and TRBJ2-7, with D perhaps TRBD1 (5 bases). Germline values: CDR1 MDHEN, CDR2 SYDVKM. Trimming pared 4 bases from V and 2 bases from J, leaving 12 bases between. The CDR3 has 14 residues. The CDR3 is CASSYRLKTYEQYF. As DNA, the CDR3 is TGTGCCAGCAGTTACAGGTTAAAAACCTACGAGCAGTACTTC.

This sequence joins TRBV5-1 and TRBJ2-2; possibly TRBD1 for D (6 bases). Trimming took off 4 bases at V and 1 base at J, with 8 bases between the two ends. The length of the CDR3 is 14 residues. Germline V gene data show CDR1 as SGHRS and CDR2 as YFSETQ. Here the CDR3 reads CASSRGQNTGELFF. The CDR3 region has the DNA TGCGCCAGCAGCAGGGGACAGAACACCGGGGAGCTGTTTTTT.

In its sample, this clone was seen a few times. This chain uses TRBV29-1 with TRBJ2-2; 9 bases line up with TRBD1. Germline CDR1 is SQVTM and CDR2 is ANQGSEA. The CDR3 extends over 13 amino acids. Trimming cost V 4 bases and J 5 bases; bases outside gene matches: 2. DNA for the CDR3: TGCAGCGTTGCCGGGACAGGGACCGGGGAGCTGTTTTTT. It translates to CSVAGTGTGELFF.

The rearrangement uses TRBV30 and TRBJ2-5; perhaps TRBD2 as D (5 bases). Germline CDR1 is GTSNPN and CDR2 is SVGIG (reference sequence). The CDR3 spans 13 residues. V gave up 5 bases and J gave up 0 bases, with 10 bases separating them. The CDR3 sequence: CAWSGGYQETQYF. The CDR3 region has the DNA TGTGCCTGGTCTGGCGGGTACCAAGAGACCCAGTACTTC.

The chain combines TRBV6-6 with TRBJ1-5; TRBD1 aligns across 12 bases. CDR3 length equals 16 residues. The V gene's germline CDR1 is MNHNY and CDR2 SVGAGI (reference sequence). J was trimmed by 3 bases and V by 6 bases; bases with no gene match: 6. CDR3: CASRPGQGANNQPQHF. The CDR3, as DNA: TGTGCCAGCAGGCCGGGACAGGGGGCGAACAATCAGCCCCAGCATTTT.

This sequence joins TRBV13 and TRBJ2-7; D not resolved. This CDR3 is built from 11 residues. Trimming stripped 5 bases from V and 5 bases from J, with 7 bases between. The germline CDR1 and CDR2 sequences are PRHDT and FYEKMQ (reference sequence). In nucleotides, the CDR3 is TGTGCCAGCAGCCCCCAGGACGAGCAGTACTTC. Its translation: CASSPQDEQYF.

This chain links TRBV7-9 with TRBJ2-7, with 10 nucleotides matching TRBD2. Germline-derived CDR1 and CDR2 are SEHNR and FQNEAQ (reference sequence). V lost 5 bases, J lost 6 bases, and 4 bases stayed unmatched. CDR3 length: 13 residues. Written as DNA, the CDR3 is TGTGCCAGCAGCCCGGGGACTAGCGTCGAGCAGTACTTC. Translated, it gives CASSPGTSVEQYF.

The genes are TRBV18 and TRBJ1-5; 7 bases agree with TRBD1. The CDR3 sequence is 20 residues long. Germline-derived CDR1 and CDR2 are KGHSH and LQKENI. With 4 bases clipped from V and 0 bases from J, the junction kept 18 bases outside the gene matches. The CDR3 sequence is CASSQTPQGSSTFSNQPQHF. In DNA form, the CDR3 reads TGTGCCAGCTCACAAACGCCACAGGGGTCCTCGACTTTTAGCAATCAGCCCCAGCATTTT.

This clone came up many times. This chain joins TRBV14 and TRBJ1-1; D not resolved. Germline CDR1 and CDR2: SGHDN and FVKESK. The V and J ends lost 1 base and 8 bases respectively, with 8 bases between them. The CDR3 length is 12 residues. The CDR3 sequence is CASSQVSEEAFF. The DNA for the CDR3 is TGTGCCAGCAGCCAAGTTTCCGAGGAAGCTTTCTTT.

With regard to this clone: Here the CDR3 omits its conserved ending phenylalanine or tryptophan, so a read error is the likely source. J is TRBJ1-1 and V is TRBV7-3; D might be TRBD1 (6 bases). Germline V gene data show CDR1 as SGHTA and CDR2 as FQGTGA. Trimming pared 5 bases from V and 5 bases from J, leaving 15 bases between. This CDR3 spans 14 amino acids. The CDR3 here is CASSAEQGRTEAFV. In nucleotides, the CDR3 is TGTGCCAGCAGCGCCGAACAGGGTAGGACTGAAGCTTTCGTT.

The CDR3 DNA sequence: TGTGCCAGCAGCCGAGGGAGAGAAAGTGAAGCTTTCTTT. Translated, it gives CASSRGRESEAFF. The chain employs TRBV7-2 and TRBJ1-1; D uncertain. CDR3 length: 13 residues. CDR1 SGHTA and CDR2 FQGNSA come from the germline V gene. The V end lost 5 bases, the J end lost 7 bases, and 14 bases lay between the germline ends.

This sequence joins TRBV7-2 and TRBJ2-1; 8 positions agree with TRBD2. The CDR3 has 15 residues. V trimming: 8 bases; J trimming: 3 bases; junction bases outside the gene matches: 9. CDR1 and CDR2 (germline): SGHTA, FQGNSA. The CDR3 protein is CASGGAGGLYNEQFF. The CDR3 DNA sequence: TGTGCCAGCGGTGGTGCGGGGGGACTCTACAATGAGCAGTTCTTC.

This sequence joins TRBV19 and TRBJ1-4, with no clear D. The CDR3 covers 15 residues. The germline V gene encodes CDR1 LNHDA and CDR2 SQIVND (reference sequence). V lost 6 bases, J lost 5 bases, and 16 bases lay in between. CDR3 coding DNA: TGTGCCAGTAGCGAGTTTCCCTTTGCCAATGAAAAACTGTTTTTT. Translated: CASSEFPFANEKLFF.